Shown below are 8 T cell receptor beta chains from a single sample sequenced in a study of T cell responses to AZD1222 COVID-19 vaccine. Generated by immunoSEQ multiplex PCR, the TCRdb table keeps only in-frame clones and is missing some. The sample has some 120,000 clones, approximately 88% seen once; the top ten hold 4.2%. The source material was peripheral blood, sampled on day 0 of AZD1222 vaccination. These receptors were taken from an adult in good health.

The genes are TRBV5-1 and TRBJ2-5, with TRBD1 matching 12 bases. The J segment lost 4 bases and the V segment lost 3 bases, leaving 4 bases of the junction unmatched. Germline V gene sequence: CDR1 SGHRS, CDR2 YFSETQ. The CDR3 has 15 amino acids. CDR3 sequence reads: CASSSPGQGAETQYF. The CDR3 coding sequence is TGCGCCAGCAGCTCCCCGGGACAGGGGGCAGAGACCCAGTACTTC.

The J gene is TRBJ1-5, the V gene TRBV27; D uncertain. The V and J ends lost 7 bases and 11 bases respectively, with 18 bases between them. CDR1 MNHEY and CDR2 SMNVEV come from the germline V gene (reference sequence). There are 13 residues in the CDR3. The CDR3 DNA reads TGTGCCAGCACCAACCCGGGCCCTCGGGCCCAGCATTTT. This sequence encodes CASTNPGPRAQHF.

This clone was seen a single time. The chain recombines TRBV6-5 with TRBJ1-1; TRBD1 might be the D (5 bases). Germline CDR1 and CDR2: MNHEY and SVGAGI. V lost 4 bases to trimming and J lost 5 bases, with 17 bases between them. The CDR3 extends over 15 amino acids. CDR3 nucleotides: TGTGCCAGCAGTTTATCCGGGACCGGAAGGACTGAAGCTTTCTTT. Its translation is CASSLSGTGRTEAFF.

The gene calls are TRBV6-2 or TRBV6-3 and TRBJ1-5, with TRBD1 matching over 9 bases. The V segment lost 6 bases and the J segment 3 bases; nucleotides outside the gene matches: 6. From germline, CDR1 is MNHEY and CDR2 SVGEGT. The CDR3 has 15 residues. Here the CDR3 reads CASSLRDRDNQPQHF. The CDR3, as DNA: TGTGCCAGCAGCCTCCGGGACAGGGACAATCAGCCCCAGCATTTT.

The chain links TRBV30 to TRBJ2-7, with D possibly being TRBD1 (5 bases). Germline-derived CDR1 and CDR2 are GTSNPN and SVGIG (reference sequence). V was clipped by 0 bases and J by 3 bases, with 15 bases between them. The CDR3 consists of 15 residues. The CDR3 DNA is TGTGCCTGGAGTGTAGGGGTGGCAGGGAACTACGAGCAGTACTTC. This sequence encodes CAWSVGVAGNYEQYF.

This clone was recorded only once. The chain uses TRBV7-9 and TRBJ1-4, with D possibly TRBD1 on 5 matching bases. The V end lost 4 bases, the J end lost 6 bases, and 12 bases lay between the germline ends. Germline V gene lookup returns CDR1 SEHNR and CDR2 FQNEAQ (reference sequence). CDR3 size: 14 residues. CDR3 sequence: CASSSRQYDEKLFF. The CDR3 DNA follows: TGTGCCAGCAGCTCCCGACAGTATGATGAAAAACTGTTTTTT.

The chain is built from TRBV7-6 and TRBJ1-1, with a weak D call TRBD1 (5 bases). V was shortened by 5 bases and J by 1 base, with 8 bases between the two germline ends. This CDR3 is 13 amino acids long. The germline gives CDR1 SGHVS, CDR2 FNYEAQ. CDR3 nucleotide sequence: TGTGCCAGCAGCCGGGACGGGAACACTGAAGCTTTCTTT. Its protein product is CASSRDGNTEAFF.

V and J are TRBV9 and TRBJ1-4; tentatively, D is TRBD1 (6 bases). The CDR3 is 14 residues long. Per germline, CDR1 SGDLS and CDR2 YYNGEE. V was trimmed by 3 bases and J by 7 bases, leaving 13 bases between them. CDR3 loop: CASSARGFGEKLFF. The CDR3 DNA reads as TGTGCCAGCAGCGCCAGGGGATTTGGTGAAAAACTGTTTTTT.